These T cell receptor beta chains were read from a single sample in a study of Graves' ophthalmopathy and Graves' hyperthyroidism. TCRdb called the multiplex PCR reads again in MiXCR, with one record for every CDR3 protein. The data contain fewer than 250,000 distinct CDR3 sequences, under 30% of them singletons. Sequenced material: peripheral blood. The receptors were gathered from a man aged 45-65 years with Graves' ophthalmopathy. The CDR3 runs from the conserved cysteine through the conserved F or W. Fields, in order: J gene, D gene, V gene, clone size, CDR3 DNA, CDR3 protein. A D gene is named only where the DNA matches it firmly. Not all rows give a size; the values are once, few, many and, for expanded clones, a class.

j_gene: TRBJ1-1
d_gene: TRBD1
v_gene: TRBV19
abundance: -
CDR3nt: TGTGCCAGTAGTAATCAGGGGGCAAGGACTGAAGCTTTCTTT
CDR3aa: CASSNQGARTEAFF

j_gene: TRBJ2-5
d_gene: -
v_gene: TRBV24-1
abundance: many
CDR3nt: TGTGCCACCAGTGACCCAGGACCGTTCGGGGAGACCCAGTACTTC
CDR3aa: CATSDPGPFGETQYF

j_gene: TRBJ2-7
d_gene: TRBD2
v_gene: TRBV28
abundance: many
CDR3nt: TGTGCCAGCAGTTTAAATCTAGCGGGAGGCTTCTACGAGCAGTACTTC
CDR3aa: CASSLNLAGGFYEQYF

j_gene: TRBJ2-7
d_gene: -
v_gene: TRBV19
abundance: many
CDR3nt: TGTGCCAGTTCCCGGGACTTAACCTACGAGCAGTACTTC
CDR3aa: CASSRDLTYEQYF

j_gene: TRBJ1-2
d_gene: TRBD1
v_gene: TRBV6-1
abundance: many
CDR3nt: TGTGCCAGCAGCTTGACAGGGGGCGAAGGCTACACCTTC
CDR3aa: CASSLTGGEGYTF

j_gene: TRBJ2-2
d_gene: -
v_gene: TRBV5-1
abundance: many
CDR3nt: TGCGCCAGCAGAGTACCACCGGCGGAGCTGTTTTTT
CDR3aa: CASRVPPAELFF

j_gene: TRBJ2-2
d_gene: -
v_gene: TRBV28
abundance: many
CDR3nt: TGTGCCAGCAGTTCGACAGGGAACACCGGGGAGCTGTTTTTT
CDR3aa: CASSSTGNTGELFF

j_gene: TRBJ1-2
d_gene: -
v_gene: TRBV3-1
abundance: many
CDR3nt: TGTGCCAGCAGCCAACGGGGGAGCGTCTATGGCTACACCTTC
CDR3aa: CASSQRGSVYGYTF

j_gene: TRBJ1-1
d_gene: TRBD1
v_gene: TRBV14
abundance: many
CDR3nt: TGTGCCAGCAGCCTCGGACAGGGGAACGGTGAAGCTTTCTTT
CDR3aa: CASSLGQGNGEAFF

j_gene: TRBJ2-7
d_gene: TRBD2
v_gene: TRBV20-1
abundance: many
CDR3nt: TGCAGTGCCCAGGCGGGGGACTTACCGTACGAGCAGTACTTC
CDR3aa: CSAQAGDLPYEQYF

j_gene: TRBJ2-6
d_gene: TRBD2
v_gene: TRBV7-2
abundance: many
CDR3nt: TGTGCCAGCAGCTCTTTTAGCGGGAGGGCCTCTGGGGCCAACGTCCTGACTTTC
CDR3aa: CASSSFSGRASGANVLTF

j_gene: TRBJ2-6
d_gene: -
v_gene: TRBV20-1
abundance: -
CDR3nt: TGCAGTGCTAGGGATCCCGGGGCCAACGTCCTGACTTTC
CDR3aa: CSARDPGANVLTF

j_gene: TRBJ2-7
d_gene: TRBD1
v_gene: TRBV7-2
abundance: many
CDR3nt: TGTGCCAGCAGCTTTTTGACAGGGAAAAGCTACGAGCAGTACTTC
CDR3aa: CASSFLTGKSYEQYF

j_gene: TRBJ1-5
d_gene: -
v_gene: TRBV29-1
abundance: -
CDR3nt: TGCAGCGTTGCTACAGCTAATCAGCCCCAGCATTTT
CDR3aa: CSVATANQPQHF

j_gene: TRBJ1-1
d_gene: -
v_gene: TRBV13
abundance: many
CDR3nt: TGTGCTTCAGCAACTTTTGGTAGCACTGAAGCTTTCTTT
CDR3aa: CASATFGSTEAFF

j_gene: TRBJ2-5
d_gene: TRBD1
v_gene: TRBV10-3
abundance: many
CDR3nt: TGTGCCATCAGTGAGCCCACCCGGGACAGACAAGAGACCCAGTACTTC
CDR3aa: CAISEPTRDRQETQYF

j_gene: TRBJ1-6
d_gene: -
v_gene: TRBV6-2/TRBV6-3
abundance: -
CDR3nt: TGTGCCAGCAGCGCAGGGCAGGGTCGGTTGGAATCACCCCTCCACTTT
CDR3aa: CASSAGQGRLESPLHF

j_gene: TRBJ1-5
d_gene: -
v_gene: TRBV12-3/TRBV12-4
abundance: -
CDR3nt: TGTGCCACCCAGTCCGGATGGAATCAGCCCCAGCATTTT
CDR3aa: CATQSGWNQPQHF

j_gene: TRBJ1-2
d_gene: -
v_gene: TRBV12-3/TRBV12-4
abundance: many
CDR3nt: TGTGCCAGCAGTTTAAGGGGGGGCAAATTGTATGGCTACACCTTC
CDR3aa: CASSLRGGKLYGYTF

j_gene: TRBJ2-4
d_gene: -
v_gene: TRBV6-2/TRBV6-3
abundance: many
CDR3nt: TGTGCCAGCACCATCGGACAGGGAGGGGGCAAAAACATTCAGTACTTC
CDR3aa: CASTIGQGGGKNIQYF

j_gene: TRBJ2-5
d_gene: -
v_gene: TRBV18
abundance: many
CDR3nt: TGTGCCAGCTCGCCAGGATTCCGGGGGGAGACCCAGTACTTC
CDR3aa: CASSPGFRGETQYF

j_gene: TRBJ2-7
d_gene: -
v_gene: TRBV28
abundance: many
CDR3nt: TGTGCCAGCACAACCCCACCCAAAAACGTCCACGAGCAGTACTTC
CDR3aa: CASTTPPKNVHEQYF

j_gene: TRBJ1-3
d_gene: TRBD1
v_gene: TRBV15
abundance: many
CDR3nt: TGTGCCACCAGCAGACCAGGGGGTGCGGACACCATATATTTT
CDR3aa: CATSRPGGADTIYF

j_gene: TRBJ2-7
d_gene: -
v_gene: TRBV6-1
abundance: many
CDR3nt: TGTGCCAGCAGTGAAGGACCCGGGGGCGCCTACGAGCAGTACTTC
CDR3aa: CASSEGPGGAYEQYF

j_gene: TRBJ1-5
d_gene: TRBD1
v_gene: TRBV7-8
abundance: many
CDR3nt: TGTGCCAGCAGCCTCGACAGGGCCGGCAATCAGCCCCAGCATTTT
CDR3aa: CASSLDRAGNQPQHF

j_gene: TRBJ1-6
d_gene: TRBD1
v_gene: TRBV27
abundance: many
CDR3nt: TGTGCCAGCCGGGACAGGGGTTCACCCCTCCACTTT
CDR3aa: CASRDRGSPLHF

j_gene: TRBJ1-3
d_gene: -
v_gene: TRBV4-1
abundance: many
CDR3nt: TGCGCCAGCAGCCAAGAGCGGGGAGTTGGAAACACCATATATTTT
CDR3aa: CASSQERGVGNTIYF

j_gene: TRBJ2-5
d_gene: -
v_gene: TRBV12-5
abundance: -
CDR3nt: TGTGCTAGTGGTTTGCTAACTCATGAGACCCAGTACTTC
CDR3aa: CASGLLTHETQYF

j_gene: TRBJ2-7
d_gene: -
v_gene: TRBV12-3/TRBV12-4
abundance: many
CDR3nt: TGTGCCAGCAGTTCTGAGAGTAGGCCCTACGAGCAGTACTTC
CDR3aa: CASSSESRPYEQYF

j_gene: TRBJ2-5
d_gene: TRBD2
v_gene: TRBV5-4
abundance: many
CDR3nt: TGTGCCAGCAGCTCCGGGACTAGCATAGAGACCCAGTACTTC
CDR3aa: CASSSGTSIETQYF

j_gene: TRBJ1-1
d_gene: TRBD1
v_gene: TRBV19
abundance: many
CDR3nt: TGTGCCAGTAGTATGAGACAGGGGGGGACTGAAGCTTTCTTT
CDR3aa: CASSMRQGGTEAFF

j_gene: TRBJ1-1
d_gene: -
v_gene: TRBV12-3/TRBV12-4
abundance: once
CDR3nt: TGTGCCAGCAGAGGCGGAGTTAACACTGAAGCTTTCTTT
CDR3aa: CASRGGVNTEAFF

j_gene: TRBJ2-5
d_gene: -
v_gene: TRBV25-1
abundance: few
CDR3nt: TGTGCCAGCACTGATGGGGGGCGAGGGACCCAGTACTTC
CDR3aa: CASTDGGRGTQYF

j_gene: TRBJ2-5
d_gene: -
v_gene: TRBV7-2
abundance: many
CDR3nt: TGTGCCAGCAGCCACAGTTGGGGGAGGGGGGAGACCCAGTACTTC
CDR3aa: CASSHSWGRGETQYF

j_gene: TRBJ2-5
d_gene: TRBD1
v_gene: TRBV29-1
abundance: many
CDR3nt: TGCAGCGTTCTCCAACGCGACAGGGTGGAGACCCAGTACTTC
CDR3aa: CSVLQRDRVETQYF

j_gene: TRBJ1-2
d_gene: -
v_gene: TRBV10-3
abundance: many
CDR3nt: TGTGCCATCAGTGACCGCGGGACTACCTATGGCTACACCTTC
CDR3aa: CAISDRGTTYGYTF

j_gene: TRBJ2-1
d_gene: TRBD2
v_gene: TRBV7-9
abundance: many
CDR3nt: TGTGCCAGCAGCCGCGGGGGAGGATCCTACAATGAGCAGTTCTTC
CDR3aa: CASSRGGGSYNEQFF

j_gene: TRBJ1-2
d_gene: -
v_gene: TRBV12-3/TRBV12-4
abundance: -
CDR3nt: TGTGCCAGCAGTTTAGGGAACAGTGATGGCTACACCTTC
CDR3aa: CASSLGNSDGYTF

j_gene: TRBJ2-7
d_gene: TRBD2
v_gene: TRBV6-5
abundance: many
CDR3nt: TGTGCCAGCAGTCGCGGGACTAGCGGCTCCTACGAGCAGTACTTC
CDR3aa: CASSRGTSGSYEQYF

j_gene: TRBJ2-7
d_gene: TRBD2
v_gene: TRBV27
abundance: -
CDR3nt: TGTGCCAGCAGAATTAGCGGGAGAGGGGAGCAGTACTTC
CDR3aa: CASRISGRGEQYF

j_gene: TRBJ1-2
d_gene: -
v_gene: TRBV6-1
abundance: -
CDR3nt: TGTGCCAGCAGTGAAGCAGGCTCCTATGGCTACACCTTC
CDR3aa: CASSEAGSYGYTF

j_gene: TRBJ2-7
d_gene: TRBD2
v_gene: TRBV28
abundance: many
CDR3nt: TGTGCCAGCAGTTTATGGCGGGAGCGAAGCTACGAGCAGTACTTC
CDR3aa: CASSLWRERSYEQYF

j_gene: TRBJ2-7
d_gene: -
v_gene: TRBV30
abundance: many
CDR3nt: TGTGCCTGGAGTGTACTACAGGGCCCCTACGAGCAGTACTTC
CDR3aa: CAWSVLQGPYEQYF

j_gene: TRBJ1-6
d_gene: -
v_gene: TRBV19
abundance: -
CDR3nt: TGTGCCAGTAGGGGGCGATTCGACGTCAATAATTCACCCCTCCACTTT
CDR3aa: CASRGRFDVNNSPLHF

j_gene: TRBJ1-5
d_gene: -
v_gene: TRBV19
abundance: many
CDR3nt: TGTGCCAGTGCAACAGGTATTAGCAATCAGCCCCAGCATTTT
CDR3aa: CASATGISNQPQHF

j_gene: TRBJ1-5
d_gene: -
v_gene: TRBV20-1
abundance: many
CDR3nt: TGCAGTGTAACAGGGCCCAATCAGCCCCAGCATTTT
CDR3aa: CSVTGPNQPQHF

j_gene: TRBJ2-7
d_gene: -
v_gene: TRBV6-1
abundance: many
CDR3nt: TGTGCCAGCAGTGGTGGGGACCTCGAGCAGTACTTC
CDR3aa: CASSGGDLEQYF

j_gene: TRBJ1-1
d_gene: -
v_gene: TRBV29-1
abundance: many
CDR3nt: TGCAGCGGTCTTCAGAAGGCGGGCACTGAAGCTTTCTTT
CDR3aa: CSGLQKAGTEAFF

j_gene: TRBJ2-7
d_gene: -
v_gene: TRBV7-9
abundance: -
CDR3nt: TGTGCCAGCAGCCACAGGACAGAGACCTACGAGCAGTACTTC
CDR3aa: CASSHRTETYEQYF

j_gene: TRBJ2-5
d_gene: -
v_gene: TRBV4-1
abundance: many
CDR3nt: TGCGCCAGCAGCCTCCTTACCGGGAGCGGAGAGACCCAGTACTTC
CDR3aa: CASSLLTGSGETQYF

j_gene: TRBJ2-5
d_gene: TRBD2
v_gene: TRBV28
abundance: many
CDR3nt: TGTGCCAGCAAACCCCAAGCCGGGGGGGGGGAGACCCAGTACTTC
CDR3aa: CASKPQAGGGETQYF